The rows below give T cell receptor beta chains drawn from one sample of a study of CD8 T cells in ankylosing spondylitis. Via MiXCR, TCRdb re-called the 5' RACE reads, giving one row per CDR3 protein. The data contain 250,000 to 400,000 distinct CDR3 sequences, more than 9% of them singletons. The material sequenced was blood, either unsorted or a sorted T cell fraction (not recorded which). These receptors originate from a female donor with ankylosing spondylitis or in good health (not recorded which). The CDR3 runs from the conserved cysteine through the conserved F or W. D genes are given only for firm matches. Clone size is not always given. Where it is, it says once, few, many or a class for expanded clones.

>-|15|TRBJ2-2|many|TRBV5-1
TGCGCCAGCAGCTTGAAGAACGTTAACACCGGGGAGCTGTTTTTT
CASSLKNVNTGELFF
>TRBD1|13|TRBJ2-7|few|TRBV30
TGTGCCTGGGGTGGACAGGGATTCTACGAGCAGTACTTC
CAWGGQGFYEQYF
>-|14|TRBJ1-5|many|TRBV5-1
TGCGCCAGCAGCCCGCAGGACAGAAATCAGCCCCAGCATTTT
CASSPQDRNQPQHF
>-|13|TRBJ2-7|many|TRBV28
TGTGCCACCCTGAGACAGGGAGGTTTCGAGCAGTACTTC
CATLRQGGFEQYF
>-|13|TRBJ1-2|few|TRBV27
TGTGCCAGCAGTCCCGAGGGGTCGGAGGGCTACACCTTC
CASSPEGSEGYTF
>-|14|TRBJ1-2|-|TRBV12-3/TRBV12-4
TGTGCCAGCACCGATAGGACAGCCCTGGGTGGCTACACCTTC
CASTDRTALGGYTF
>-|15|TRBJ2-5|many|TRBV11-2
TGTGCCAGCAGCTTAGAGTGGCAGGACCAAGAGACCCAGTACTTC
CASSLEWQDQETQYF
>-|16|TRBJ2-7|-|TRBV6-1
TGTGCCAGCAGTGAAGGGGGTCTTAGCTGGGCCTACGAGCAGTACTTC
CASSEGGLSWAYEQYF
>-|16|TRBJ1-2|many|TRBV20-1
TGCAGTGCTAGAGATGGAAGGCAGCCCTTTAACTATGGCTACACCTTC
CSARDGRQPFNYGYTF
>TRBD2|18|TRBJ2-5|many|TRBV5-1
TGCGCCAGCAGCTTCCGAGCCAGAAATAGCGGGAGAGGGGAGACCCAGTACTTC
CASSFRARNSGRGETQYF
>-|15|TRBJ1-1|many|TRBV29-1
TGCAGCGTTGAAGATTTTGGTGGAATGAACACTGAAGCTTTCTTT
CSVEDFGGMNTEAFF
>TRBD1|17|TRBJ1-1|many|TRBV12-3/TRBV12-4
TGTGCCAGCAGTTTAGCGCTGGGACAGGTTGGTGGCACTGAAGCTTTCTTT
CASSLALGQVGGTEAFF
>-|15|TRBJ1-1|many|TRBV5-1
TGCGCCAGCAGCTCCTGGGACAACATGAACACTGAAGCTTTCTTT
CASSSWDNMNTEAFF
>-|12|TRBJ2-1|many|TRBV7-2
TGTGCCAGCAGCTTAGCGAATGGGAGGCAGTTCTTC
CASSLANGRQFF
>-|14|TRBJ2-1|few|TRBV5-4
TGTGCCAGCAGCCTCGGGGGGCCGCGCAATGAGCAGTTCTTC
CASSLGGPRNEQFF
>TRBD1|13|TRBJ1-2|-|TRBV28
TGTGCCAGCAGTTGGGACAGGGGGCATGGCTACACCTTC
CASSWDRGHGYTF
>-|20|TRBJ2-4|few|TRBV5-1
TGCGCCAGCAGCTTGGTTAGACACACCGACCTCTTTCTAGCCAAAAACATTCAGTACTTC
CASSLVRHTDLFLAKNIQYF
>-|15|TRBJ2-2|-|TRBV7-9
TGTGCCAGCAGCTTAGCGGTTTCGGGCACCGGGGAGCTGTTTTTT
CASSLAVSGTGELFF
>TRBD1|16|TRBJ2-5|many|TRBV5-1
TGCGCCAGCACCTTAGCCCCGGACAGGAGACAAGAGACCCAGTACTTC
CASTLAPDRRQETQYF
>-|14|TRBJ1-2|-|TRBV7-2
TGTGCCAGCAGCCCCACCCCAAGAGGCTATGGCTACACCTTC
CASSPTPRGYGYTF
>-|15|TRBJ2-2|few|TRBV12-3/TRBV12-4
TGTGCCAGCAGGACCGGGACGCCAAACACCGGGGAGCTGTTTTTT
CASRTGTPNTGELFF
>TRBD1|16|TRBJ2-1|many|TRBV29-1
TGCAGCGTGCAGGGCGAGGGACAGGGGGCGTTAGATGAGCAGTTCTTC
CSVQGEGQGALDEQFF
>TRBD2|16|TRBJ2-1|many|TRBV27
TGTGCCAGCAGTCTCAGACTAGCGGGAGGGTACAATGAGCAGTTCTTC
CASSLRLAGGYNEQFF
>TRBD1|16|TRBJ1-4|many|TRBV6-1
TGTGCCAGCAGTGGGCATCAGGGGGCAACTAATGAAAAACTGTTTTTT
CASSGHQGATNEKLFF
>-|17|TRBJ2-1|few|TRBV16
TGTGCCAGCACCCTACCGCCCAGCATCGGAGTAAACAATGAGCAGTTCTTC
CASTLPPSIGVNNEQFF
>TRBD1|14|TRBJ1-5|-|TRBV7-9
TGTGCCAGCAGCGCGGCAGGGGGTCCCCAGCCCCAGCATTTT
CASSAAGGPQPQHF
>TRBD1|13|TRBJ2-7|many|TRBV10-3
TGTGCCATCAGAACCGGGACAGGGAACGAGCAGTACTTC
CAIRTGTGNEQYF
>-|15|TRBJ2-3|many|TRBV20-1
TGCAGTGCCCAAGCCCACTCAACTAGCACAGATACGCAGTATTTT
CSAQAHSTSTDTQYF
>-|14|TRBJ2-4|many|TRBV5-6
TGTGCCAGCAGCTTACGGGGTTTACAAAACATTCAGTACTTC
CASSLRGLQNIQYF
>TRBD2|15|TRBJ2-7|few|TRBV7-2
TGTGCCAGCAGCTTCCGGACTAGCTCCATATACGAGCAGTACTTC
CASSFRTSSIYEQYF
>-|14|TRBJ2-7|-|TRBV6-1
TGTGCCAGCAGGGGAAGAGGCTTATCCTACGAGCAGTACTTC
CASRGRGLSYEQYF
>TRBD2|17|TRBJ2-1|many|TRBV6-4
TGTGCCAGCAGTGACGGACTAGCGGGGGGCTTCGGGAATGAGCAGTTCTTC
CASSDGLAGGFGNEQFF
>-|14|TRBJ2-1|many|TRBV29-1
TGCAGCGCCCGTAAGGTTAGCTCCTACAATGAGCAGTTCTTC
CSARKVSSYNEQFF
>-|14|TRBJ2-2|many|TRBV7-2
TGTGCCAGCAGCTTGGGACCCGGAGAGGGGGAGCTGTTTTTT
CASSLGPGEGELFF
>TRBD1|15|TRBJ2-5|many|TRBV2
TGTGCCAGCAGGGGCAGGGGGCGATCTCGTGAGACCCAGTACTTC
CASRGRGRSRETQYF
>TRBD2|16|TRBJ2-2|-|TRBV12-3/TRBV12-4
TGTGCCAGCAGTCCAAGACTAGCGGGGTTCACCGGGGAGCTGTTTTTT
CASSPRLAGFTGELFF
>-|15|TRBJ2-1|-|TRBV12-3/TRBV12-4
TGTGCCAGCAGCCTGTCCGGGGGCGCCAACAATGAGCAGTTCTTC
CASSLSGGANNEQFF
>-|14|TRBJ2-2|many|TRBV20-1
TGCAGTGCTGGCACAGGGAGAGGCACCGGGGAGCTGTTTTTT
CSAGTGRGTGELFF
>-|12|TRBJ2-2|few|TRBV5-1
TGCGCCAGCAGCTGGACGGCCGGGGAGCTGTTTTTT
CASSWTAGELFF
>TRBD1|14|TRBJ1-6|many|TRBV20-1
TGCAGTGCTCGGCAGGGGGCCTATAATTCACCCCTCCACTTT
CSARQGAYNSPLHF
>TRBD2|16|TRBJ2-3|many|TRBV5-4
TGTGCCAGCAGCTTGGGCGGTCGGGGGGGCTCAGATACGCAGTATTTT
CASSLGGRGGSDTQYF
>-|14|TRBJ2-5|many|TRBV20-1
TGCAGTGCTAGAGTAACAGGGAGCCGAGAGACCCAGTACTTC
CSARVTGSRETQYF
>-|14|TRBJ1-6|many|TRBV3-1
TGTGCCAGCAGCCGGGTGGCAGATAATTCACCCCTCCACTTT
CASSRVADNSPLHF
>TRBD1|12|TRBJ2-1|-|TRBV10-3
TGTGCCATCAGCCTCACAGGGGACGAGCAGTTCTTC
CAISLTGDEQFF
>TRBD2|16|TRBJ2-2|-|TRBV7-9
TGTGCCAGCAGCTCGGGGGGGCCAATTCGGACCGGGGAGCTGTTTTTT
CASSSGGPIRTGELFF
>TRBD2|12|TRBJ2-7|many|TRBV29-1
TGCAGCGTTGCTAGCGGGAGTTACGAGCAGTACTTC
CSVASGSYEQYF
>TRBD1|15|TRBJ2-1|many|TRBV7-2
TGTGCCAGCAGCTTAGCACAGGGGGACTACAATGAGCAGTTCTTC
CASSLAQGDYNEQFF
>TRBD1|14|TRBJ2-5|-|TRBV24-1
TGTGCCACTCTCCGGACAGGGGTTCAAGAGACCCAGTACTTC
CATLRTGVQETQYF
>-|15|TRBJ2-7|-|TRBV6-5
TGTGCCAGCAGTTACTCGAGGTTGCGGGGATCCGAGCAGTACTTC
CASSYSRLRGSEQYF
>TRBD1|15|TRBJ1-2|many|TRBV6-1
TGTGCCAGCAGTGTTGGGACAGGGAACACCTATGGCTACACCTTC
CASSVGTGNTYGYTF
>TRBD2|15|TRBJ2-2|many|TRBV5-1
TGCGCCAGCACCGGGACTAGCGGGGACACCGGGGAGCTGTTTTTT
CASTGTSGDTGELFF
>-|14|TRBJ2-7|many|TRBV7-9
TGTGCCAGCAGCTTTGTCTCCTTAGGCGGCGAGCAGTACTTC
CASSFVSLGGEQYF
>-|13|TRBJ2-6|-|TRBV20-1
TGCAGTGCTTCCCGAGATGGGGCCAACGTCCTGACTTTC
CSASRDGANVLTF
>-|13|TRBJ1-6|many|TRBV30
TGTGCCTGGAGTGTGGCAGGAAATTCACCCCTCCACTTT
CAWSVAGNSPLHF
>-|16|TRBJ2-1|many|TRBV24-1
TGTGCCACCAGTGATTACGGCCTGGTCGGGGTCAATGAGCAGTTCTTC
CATSDYGLVGVNEQFF
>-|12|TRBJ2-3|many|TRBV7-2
TGTGCCAGCAGCTTAGCGCTTGGTTTGCAGTATTTT
CASSLALGLQYF
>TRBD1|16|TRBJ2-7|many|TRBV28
TGTGCCAGCAGATTCGGGACAGGAGGTAGATCCTACGAGCAGTACTTC
CASRFGTGGRSYEQYF
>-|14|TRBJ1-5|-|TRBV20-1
TGCAGTGTCAGAACAGGGTCCGCCCATCAGCCCCAGCATTTT
CSVRTGSAHQPQHF